Shown below are 25 T cell receptor beta chains from a single sample sequenced in a study of human T cells and chemical hapten exposure. MiXCR was run by TCRdb on the RACE reads, yielding one entry per CDR3 protein. The sample includes around 120,000 distinct CDR3 sequences, roughly 13% seen only once; the top ten take roughly 3.1%. Regarding time point: pre-sensitization, week 0. Treatment denoted: therapeutic diphenylcyclopropenone sensitization with weekly scalp DPC. The sample was whole blood, taken in connection with sensitization to the hapten diphenylcyclopropenone (DPC). The receptors were gathered from a woman aged 18-35 years with alopecia areata. Some clones in this sample may be carry-over from other donors' samples.

This clonotype came up a few times. The CDR3 protein is CASQQTGDQPQHF. For the CDR3, the DNA is TGTGCCAGCCAACAGACAGGAGATCAGCCCCAGCATTTT. The chain recombines TRBV25-1 with TRBJ1-5; possible D gene TRBD1, 6 bases. Trimming removed 8 bases from V and 5 bases from J, with 13 bases in between. This CDR3 has 13 amino acids. Germline CDR1 reads MGHDK; CDR2 reads SYGVNS.

Many counts were recorded for this clonotype. V is TRBV29-1 and J is TRBJ1-3; no clear D gene. The CDR3 has 14 amino acids. Between the trimmed V and J ends, which lost 4 bases and 4 bases, there was a span of 14 bases. Per the germline V gene, CDR1 is SQVTM and CDR2 is ANQGSEA. In nucleotides, the CDR3 is TGCAGCGTTGCGGGCAGGCGGGGAGGAAACACCATATATTTT. Its protein product is CSVAGRRGGNTIYF.

The chain has TRBV12-3 or TRBV12-4 and TRBJ1-6; D remains unclear. V was pared by 6 bases and J by 3 bases, with 12 bases between. The CDR3 loop spans 15 amino acids. In DNA form, the CDR3 reads TGTGCCAGCAGCGCATTCATGTACTATAATTCACCCCTCCACTTT. It specifies CASSAFMYYNSPLHF.

In this sample, this clonotype turned up many times. J is TRBJ2-5 and V is TRBV7-2, with TRBD2 matching over 11 bases. The CDR3 is 16 residues long. After removal of 6 bases from V and 5 bases from J, the junction contained 11 bases not matched to a gene. Germline CDR1 reads SGHTA; CDR2 reads FQGNSA. The CDR3 protein is CASSSGGAASGETQYF. In DNA form, the CDR3 reads TGTGCCAGCAGTAGCGGGGGGGCAGCTTCTGGGGAGACCCAGTACTTC.

The chain has TRBV6-6 and TRBJ2-3; TRBD2 matches 13 bases. This CDR3 is 17 amino acids long. CDR1 and CDR2 (germline): MNHNY, SVGAGI (reference sequence). Trimming at V came to 5 bases and at J to 6 bases, leaving 11 bases not matched to a gene. The CDR3 loop reads CASSLTGLAGPRDTQYF. The CDR3 DNA follows: TGTGCCAGCAGTCTAACGGGACTAGCGGGGCCTCGGGATACGCAGTATTTT.

The V and J genes are TRBV7-6 and TRBJ2-3; D tentatively fits TRBD1 or TRBD2 (6 bases each). Germline V gives CDR1 SGHVS, CDR2 FNYEAQ. The CDR3 is made up of 16 amino acids. The V end lost 5 bases, the J end lost 0 bases, and 15 bases lay between the germline ends. CDR3 region: CASSHGQRASTDTQYF. Here the CDR3 DNA reads TGTGCCAGCAGCCACGGACAGCGGGCCAGCACAGATACGCAGTATTTT.

The rearrangement uses TRBV6-4 and TRBJ1-5; weak D call: TRBD1 (5 bases). The V and J ends lost 3 bases and 1 base respectively, with 10 bases between them. In germline, CDR1 is MRHNA, CDR2 SNTAGT. The CDR3 is 15 residues long. The CDR3 DNA reads as TGTGCCAGCAGTGAGGGACCCGGGAGCAATCAGCCCCAGCATTTT. Translation: CASSEGPGSNQPQHF.

This clonotype was detected a few times. The V gene is TRBV15, the J gene TRBJ2-1; D remains unclear. There are 17 residues in the CDR3. Trimming pared 2 bases from V and 3 bases from J, leaving 17 bases between. CDR1 LNHNV and CDR2 YYDKDF come from the germline V gene (reference sequence). CDR3 coding DNA: TGTGCCACCAGCAGACAAACTGATCCCTCTGACTACAATGAGCAGTTCTTC. As protein: CATSRQTDPSDYNEQFF.

This clonotype was observed many times. V and J are TRBV9 and TRBJ1-2, with no clear D. With 6 bases removed from V and 6 bases from J, the gap between germline ends came to 6 bases. CDR1 and CDR2 (germline): SGDLS, YYNGEE. The CDR3 has 10 residues. CDR3 sequence: CASTGNGYTF. DNA of the CDR3: TGTGCCAGCACCGGAAATGGCTACACCTTC.

V and J are TRBV3-1 and TRBJ2-1, with 8 nucleotides matching TRBD2. Germline CDR1 LGHDT, CDR2 YNNKEL (reference sequence). Trimming removed 0 bases from V and 6 bases from J; junction bases left unmatched: 4. The CDR3 totals 15 residues. The CDR3 region is CASSQEGTSLNEQFF. The CDR3 DNA is TGTGCCAGCAGCCAAGAGGGGACTAGTCTCAATGAGCAGTTCTTC.

This clonotype was seen a handful of times. This chain connects TRBV20-1 to TRBJ2-7; no reliable D call. V gave up 2 bases and J gave up 3 bases, with 8 bases separating them. The CDR3 runs 12 residues. The germline V gene encodes CDR1 DFQATT and CDR2 SNEGSKA (reference sequence). The DNA for the CDR3 is TGCAGTGCTAGACAGCAAGGCTACGAGCAGTACTTC. This encodes CSARQQGYEQYF.

V and J are TRBV5-1 and TRBJ2-1, with a weak D call TRBD1 (6 bases). V lost 3 bases, J lost 0 bases, and 19 bases lay in between. Germline-derived CDR1 and CDR2 are SGHRS and YFSETQ. CDR3 size: 18 residues. CDR3 amino acids: CASSYRQQGRNSYNEQFF. In DNA, the CDR3 is TGCGCCAGCAGCTATAGGCAACAGGGACGGAACTCCTACAATGAGCAGTTCTTC.

The chain couples TRBV10-3 to TRBJ2-7; the match to TRBD1 covers 7 bases. Germline CDR1 ENHRY, CDR2 SYGVKD. With V trimmed by 6 bases and J by 2 bases, 4 bases remained unmatched. The CDR3 loop spans 13 amino acids. In DNA, the CDR3 is TGTGCCATCAGACTGGACAGGACCTACGAGCAGTACTTC. It is translated as CAIRLDRTYEQYF.

This clonotype occurred many times. The chain employs TRBV9 and TRBJ2-2; 9 bases are shared with TRBD1. The CDR3 extends over 15 amino acids. Germline V gene lookup returns CDR1 SGDLS and CDR2 YYNGEE. V was pared by 4 bases and J by 2 bases, with 3 bases of the junction left unmatched. The CDR3 region has the DNA TGTGCCAGCAGCCGCACAGGGGGCAACACCGGGGAGCTGTTTTTT. Translation: CASSRTGGNTGELFF.

At least ten counts were recorded for this clonotype. The CDR3 DNA follows: TGCGCCAGCAGTGTGATAGGGGTGGGCAATGAGCAGTTCTTC. This encodes CASSVIGVGNEQFF. The chain links TRBV10-2 to TRBJ2-1; perhaps TRBD1 as D (5 bases). V lost 4 bases and J lost 6, with 13 bases in between. The CDR3 runs 14 residues. CDR1 and CDR2 from the germline V gene are WSHSY and SAAADI.

This clonotype has ten or more counts. The V and J genes are TRBV7-2 and TRBJ1-3, with D unclear. Germline V CDR1 and CDR2: SGHTA, FQGNSA. This CDR3 comprises 15 residues. Trimming stripped 8 bases from V and 0 bases from J, with 14 bases between. For the CDR3, the DNA is TGTGCCAGCGGACCGCTAGATTCCTCTGGAAACACCATATATTTT. Translating gives CASGPLDSSGNTIYF. The variable domain in full, with the rest retrieved from reference TRBV7-2 and TRBJ1-3, is GAGVSQSPSNKVTEKGKDVELRCDPISGHTALYWYRQSLGQGLEFLIYFQGNSAPDKSGLPSDRFSAERTGGSVSTLTIQRTQQEDSAVYLCASGPLDSSGNTIYFGEGSWLTVV.

This clonotype was counted ten times or more. J is TRBJ1-1 and V is TRBV6-5; 8 bases line up with TRBD1. The junction had 9 bases not matched to a gene; V was cut back by 2 bases and J by 4 bases. The V gene's germline CDR1 is MNHEY and CDR2 SVGAGI. There are 16 residues in the CDR3. As DNA, the CDR3 is TGTGCCAGCAGTTACCGAAGCGGACAGGGAGGCACTGAAGCTTTCTTT. It translates to CASSYRSGQGGTEAFF.

The chain uses TRBV28 and TRBJ1-2, with D tentatively TRBD1 (5 bases). The CDR3 is 18 residues long. V was shortened by 5 bases and J by 2 bases, with 24 bases between the two germline ends. Germline V gives CDR1 MDHEN, CDR2 SYDVKM. CDR3 protein: CASSGANIRLAANYGYTF. DNA for the CDR3: TGTGCCAGCAGTGGGGCTAATATTCGGCTGGCCGCCAACTATGGCTACACCTTC.

This clonotype showed up just a few times. The genes are TRBV5-1 and TRBJ1-4; a weak D match, TRBD1 (5 bases). V was cut by 3 bases and J by 10 bases, with 19 bases left in between. CDR1 is SGHRS, CDR2 YFSETQ, per germline. The CDR3 runs to 15 residues. CDR3 DNA sequence: TGCGCCAGCAGCTCTGGTGGGACTCAGATTGGAAAACTGTTTTTT. Its translation: CASSSGGTQIGKLFF.

This clonotype was observed at least ten times. V gene TRBV20-1 combines with J gene TRBJ1-1; 7 nucleotides match TRBD1. V shed 1 base, J shed 4 bases, and the junction held 12 bases outside the gene matches. CDR1 and CDR2 from the germline V gene are DFQATT and SNEGSKA (reference sequence). The CDR3 is 16 residues long. The CDR3 DNA sequence: TGCAGTGCTAGAGGGGAGGGGGCCTGGTTGGGCACTGAAGCTTTCTTT. Encoded protein: CSARGEGAWLGTEAFF.

This clonotype was observed a few times. The V call is TRBV24-1, the J call TRBJ2-1; D gene ambiguous. The CDR3 totals 12 residues. The ends were cut back, 2 bases at V and 9 bases at J, with 7 bases in the middle. Germline CDR1 KGHDR, CDR2 SFDVKD. This CDR3 is CATSDSWGEQFF. DNA for the CDR3: TGTGCCACCAGTGATTCCTGGGGTGAGCAGTTCTTC.

This clonotype was seen a handful of times. The CDR3 bases are TGCAGCGTTGTAACAACGAACACCGGGGAGCTGTTTTTT. Amino acids: CSVVTTNTGELFF. The chain carries TRBV29-1 and TRBJ2-2; D gene unclear. The CDR3 is 13 amino acids. Trimming removed 4 bases at V and 0 bases at J, with 6 bases between. Germline lookup yields CDR1 SQVTM and CDR2 ANQGSEA.

This clonotype was detected only a few times. The chain links TRBV2 to TRBJ2-1; D uncertain. The length of the CDR3 is 13 residues. V was shortened by 1 base and J by 7 bases, with 8 bases between the two germline ends. Germline V CDR1 and CDR2: SNHLY, FYNNEI. CDR3 bases: TGTGCCAGCAGTGAAGAGGTCAAAAATGAGCAGTTCTTC. Protein sequence: CASSEEVKNEQFF.

Notes on this clonotype: A much larger clone differs from this one at a single base, so this may be a read error. This sequence joins TRBV5-1 and TRBJ2-7, with 8 nucleotides matching TRBD2. CDR3 length: 17 residues. Germline CDR1 and CDR2: SGHRS and YFSETQ. Here the CDR3 reads CANSLAYGAGGSYEQYF. The CDR3 DNA sequence: TGCGCCAACAGCTTGGCCTACGGCGCGGGGGGTTCCTACGAGCAGTACTTC.

This clonotype has a count of ten or more. The V gene is TRBV6-1, the J gene TRBJ1-5; maybe TRBD1 (5 bases). Trimming left V 5 bases short and J 6 bases short, with 14 bases between. CDR1 and CDR2 (germline): MNHNS, SASEGT. The CDR3 runs 14 residues. CDR3 loop: CASSQGREPQPQHF. DNA of the CDR3: TGTGCCAGCAGTCAGGGTAGGGAGCCTCAGCCCCAGCATTTT.